A single sample is the source of the 4 T cell receptor beta chains below, sequenced in a study of technical replicates of blood from several donors (dated by TCRdb to about 2017). Receptor libraries were prepared by the immunoSEQ multiplex PCR assay. This is the immuneACCESS table as TCRdb keeps it, with only in-frame sequences that have V and J called. A part of the clones is gone; compared with another copy, unresolved V genes explain less than half, and the rest is unexplained. In this sample the table shows tens of thousands of clones, roughly 90% of which occur a single time. About 4.5% of the sample rests with the top ten. The material sequenced was PBMCs. The source is a human donor in good health. Some clones in this sample may be carry-over from other donors' samples.

Only a few counts were recorded for this clone. The chain combines TRBV7-9 with TRBJ1-5; 7 bases align to TRBD1. V shed 5 bases and J 5 bases; nucleotides not matched to a gene: 3. CDR3 size: 13 residues. Germline V lookup: CDR1 SEHNR, CDR2 FQNEAQ (reference sequence). The CDR3 nucleotides are TGTGCCAGCAGCCTTACAGGGGATCAGCCCCAGCATTTT. Translating it yields CASSLTGDQPQHF.

The chain carries TRBV6-1 and TRBJ2-2; D gene unclear. The CDR3 runs 15 residues. The V gene's germline CDR1 is MNHNS and CDR2 SASEGT. The V end was cut by 2 bases, the J end by 7 bases, with 14 bases between. CDR3 residues: CASSELGALGGELFF. The CDR3 region has the DNA TGTGCCAGCAGTGAACTGGGCGCGTTGGGCGGGGAGCTGTTTTTT.

The count of this clone is one. The V call is TRBV5-8, the J call TRBJ2-3; possibly TRBD2 for D (6 bases). V lost 0 bases and J 6 bases, leaving 14 bases between the germline ends. Per the germline V gene, CDR1 is SGHTS and CDR2 is YDEGEE. CDR3 length equals 15 residues. As DNA, the CDR3 is TGTGCCAGCAGCTTGGGCGGGACGTGGAAGGATACGCAGTATTTT. Translation gives CASSLGGTWKDTQYF.

This chain links TRBV2 with TRBJ1-6, with 9 bases lining up with TRBD1. Germline V gene lookup returns CDR1 SNHLY and CDR2 FYNNEI. This CDR3 contains 14 residues. V lost 5 bases, J lost 9 bases, and 5 bases stayed unmatched. CDR3 sequence reads: CASSSGQGSSPLHF. CDR3 DNA: TGTGCCAGCAGTTCGGGACAGGGAAGTTCACCCCTCCACTTT.